These 27 T cell receptor beta chains came from one sample sequenced in a study of T cells in Graves' hyperthyroidism and ophthalmopathy. Template material for amplifying TCR beta CDR3 regions consisted of RNA transcripts. The primer set for the first-round RT-PCR of the TCR CDR3 was HTBI. TCRdb analysed the multiplex PCR reads with MiXCR anew, one entry per CDR3 protein. The sample shows about 480,000 distinct CDR3 sequences, around a fifth of them seen only once. The sample taken for sequencing was blood. These receptors were collected from an older woman with Graves' ophthalmopathy.

Remarks on this clonotype: An end of the junction does not agree with germline; a read error may underlie this. The chain combines TRBV6-2 or TRBV6-3 with TRBJ1-1; unclear D gene. There are 13 residues in the CDR3. CDR1 is MNHEY, CDR2 SVGEGT, per germline. CDR3 amino acids: CAGSYLVNTEAFF. CDR3 DNA: TGTGCCGGCAGTTACTTGGTGAACACTGAAGCTTTCTTT.

The V call is TRBV15, the J call TRBJ2-3, with a weak D call TRBD2 (6 bases). V dropped 3 bases and J dropped 0 bases, with 13 bases sitting between them. The CDR3 runs to 16 residues. CDR1 and CDR2 from the germline V gene are LNHNV and YYDKDF (reference sequence). The CDR3 DNA reads TGTGCCACCAGCAGGGACCTAGCGCCTAGCACAGATACGCAGTATTTT. The encoded protein is CATSRDLAPSTDTQYF.

This clonotype appeared many times. V is TRBV16 and J is TRBJ2-1; TRBD2 agrees at 9 bases. This CDR3 contains 14 residues. CDR1 KGHSY and CDR2 FQNENV come from the germline V gene. After removal of 0 bases from V and 6 bases from J, the junction contained 0 bases not matched to a gene. CDR3 protein: CASSQSRGGNEQFF. CDR3 nucleotides: TGTGCCAGCAGCCAATCGCGGGGGGGCAATGAGCAGTTCTTC.

This clonotype was found many times. The DNA for the CDR3 is TGTGCCAGCAAAGAGGGGATCACTAATGAAAAACTGTTTTTT. This codes for CASKEGITNEKLFF. V is TRBV12-3 or TRBV12-4 and J is TRBJ1-4; D might be TRBD1 (5 bases). The V end lost 7 bases, the J end lost 2 bases, and 11 bases lay between the germline ends. CDR3 length: 14 residues.

This clonotype was detected many times. This chain links TRBV11-2 with TRBJ2-7, with D tentatively TRBD1 (6 bases). In germline, CDR1 is SGHAT, CDR2 FQNNGV. The CDR3 has 15 residues. V was clipped by 4 bases and J by 4 bases, with 17 bases between them. The CDR3 DNA is TGTGCCAGCAGCTACTTTGGTGGGGGCTCTTACGAGCAGTACTTC. Its protein is CASSYFGGGSYEQYF. Combining the CDR3 with reference TRBV11-2 and TRBJ2-7 gives the whole variable domain EAGVAQSPRYKIIEKRQSVAFWCNPISGHATLYWYQQILGQGPKLLIQFQNNGVVDDSQLPKDRFSAERLKGVDSTLKIQPAKLEDSAVYLCASSYFGGGSYEQYFGPGTRLTVT.

This rearrangement joins TRBV6-5 to TRBJ1-2; perhaps TRBD1 as D (5 bases). Germline assignment: CDR1 MNHEY and CDR2 SVGAGI. The CDR3 consists of 14 residues. Trimming took off 2 bases at V and 4 bases at J, with 11 bases between the two ends. The CDR3 sequence: CASSYGGSSYGYTF. The CDR3 bases are TGTGCCAGCAGTTACGGGGGTTCGAGCTATGGCTACACCTTC.

The rearrangement joins TRBV20-1 to TRBJ2-4; D gene ambiguous. The CDR3 has 11 amino acids. From germline, CDR1 is DFQATT and CDR2 SNEGSKA (reference sequence). V was clipped by 4 bases and J by 9 bases, with 10 bases between them. CDR3 sequence (DNA): TGCAGTGCTACGTCAGTCGGCATTCAGTACTTC. Encoded protein: CSATSVGIQYF.

This clonotype was detected only a few times. The rearrangement uses TRBV5-8 and TRBJ1-1; 10 nucleotides match TRBD1. Germline CDR1 and CDR2: SGHTS and YDEGEE. CDR3 length: 13 amino acids. V lost 4 bases to trimming and J lost 10 bases; unmatched junction nucleotides: 7. Here the CDR3 DNA reads TGTGCCAGCAGCCCCGACAGGGGGCGCGGAGCTTTCTTT. Translating it yields CASSPDRGRGAFF.

The genes are TRBV5-1 and TRBJ2-1; D possibly corresponds to TRBD2 (5 bases). This CDR3 is built from 11 residues. V was trimmed by 4 bases and J by 14 bases, leaving 13 bases between them. Germline V CDR1 and CDR2: SGHRS, YFSETQ. CDR3 loop: CASSIGGTEFF. The CDR3 DNA reads as TGCGCCAGCAGCATTGGAGGTACTGAGTTCTTC. The entire variable domain, with the rest obtained from reference TRBV5-1 and TRBJ2-1, is as follows: KAGVTQTPRYLIKTRGQQVTLSCSPISGHRSVSWYQQTPGQGLQFLFEYFSETQRNKGNFPGRFSGRQFSNSRSEMNVSTLELGDSALYLCASSIGGTEFFGPGTRLTVL.

The chain couples TRBV18 to TRBJ1-4; D is undetermined. The CDR3 length is 15 residues. The V end lost 3 bases, the J end lost 0 bases, and 8 bases lay between the germline ends. CDR1 is KGHSH, CDR2 LQKENI, per germline. CDR3 sequence reads: CASSPSVATNEKLFF. CDR3 bases: TGTGCCAGCTCACCTTCGGTTGCAACTAATGAAAAACTGTTTTTT.

This clonotype has only a few counts. The rearrangement joins TRBV16 to TRBJ1-2, with no clear D. Trimming removed 0 bases at V and 5 bases at J, with 10 bases between. CDR3 length: 14 amino acids. CDR1 and CDR2 (germline): KGHSY, FQNENV. The CDR3 here is CASSQSSGSYGYTF. The CDR3 region has the DNA TGTGCCAGCAGCCAATCTTCAGGATCTTATGGCTACACCTTC.

This chain joins TRBV7-3 and TRBJ1-6, with D perhaps matching TRBD1 (5 bases). V gave up 5 bases and J gave up 0 bases, with 14 bases separating them. The CDR3 runs to 17 residues. Germline V gene data show CDR1 as SGHTA and CDR2 as FQGTGA. DNA for the CDR3: TGTGCCAGCAGCCAAACAGGATCTAGCTCCTATAATTCACCCCTCCACTTT. Residues: CASSQTGSSSYNSPLHF.

The genes are TRBV4-2 and TRBJ2-2, with TRBD2 identical over 13 bases. Germline V CDR1 and CDR2: LGHNA, YNFKEQ. The CDR3 spans 19 residues. The V gene end was trimmed by 4 bases and the J gene end by 1 base; junction bases not matched to a gene: 9. The CDR3 nucleotides are TGTGCCAGCAGCCGAACTAGCGGGAGGGCCGGTCGGAACACCGGGGAGCTGTTTTTT. It specifies CASSRTSGRAGRNTGELFF.

This clonotype was counted only a few times. The chain is built from TRBV9 and TRBJ2-3; D is possibly TRBD2 (5 bases). This CDR3 is built from 16 residues. Trimming removed 2 bases at V and 0 bases at J, with 13 bases between. The germline gives CDR1 SGDLS, CDR2 YYNGEE. CDR3 nucleotide sequence: TGTGCCAGCAGCGTTAATAGCGTCTCTAGCACAGATACGCAGTATTTT. Translating it yields CASSVNSVSSTDTQYF.

As concerns this clonotype: A much larger clone sits a single nucleotide away, making a read error possible. The genes are TRBV28 and TRBJ2-7; D call uncertain. Germline assignment: CDR1 MDHEN and CDR2 SYDVKM. CDR3 length equals 13 residues. The CDR3 DNA reads TGTGCCAGCAGCCTTACAGTACCCTACGAGCACTACTTC. Its translation: CASSLTVPYEHYF.

The CDR3 coding sequence is TGCAGTGCTAGGGGTAGCGTTCTTTACAATGAGCAGTTCTTC. Its protein product is CSARGSVLYNEQFF. The V call is TRBV20-1, the J call TRBJ2-1; a weak D match, TRBD2 (5 bases). CDR1 and CDR2 from the germline V gene are DFQATT and SNEGSKA (reference sequence). The CDR3 has 14 residues. V was pared by 3 bases and J by 4 bases, with 13 bases between.

This clonotype was seen once. This rearrangement joins TRBV18 to TRBJ1-3, with TRBD1 identical over 9 bases. CDR1 is KGHSH, CDR2 LQKENI, per germline. The J segment lost 8 bases and the V segment lost 1 base, leaving 9 bases of the junction unmatched. This CDR3 comprises 16 residues. The CDR3 loop reads CASSPQGTGFSHTIYF. The CDR3 region has the DNA TGTGCCAGCTCACCACAGGGGACAGGGTTTTCGCACACCATATATTTT.

CDR3 loop: CASSSLGGQGAEAFF. The CDR3 DNA reads TGTGCCAGCAGTTCTCTCGGGGGACAGGGGGCAGAAGCTTTCTTT. The chain carries TRBV6-1 and TRBJ1-1, with 12 bases aligning to TRBD1. The germline CDR1 and CDR2 sequences are MNHNS and SASEGT. The CDR3 spans 15 residues. V dropped 5 bases and J dropped 8; count of bases not matched to a gene: 9.

This clonotype occurred a few times. J is TRBJ1-1 and V is TRBV5-1; a possible D gene is TRBD1 (5 bases). The V end lost 2 bases, the J end lost 1 base, and 9 bases lay between the germline ends. Germline V gene data show CDR1 as SGHRS and CDR2 as YFSETQ. This CDR3 spans 14 amino acids. Here the CDR3 reads CASSFGAENTEAFF. DNA for the CDR3: TGCGCCAGCAGCTTCGGGGCCGAGAACACTGAAGCTTTCTTT.

CDR3: CASSPRQSGWETEAFF. CDR3 sequence (DNA): TGTGCCAGCTCACCCAGACAGTCCGGGTGGGAGACTGAAGCTTTCTTT. The rearrangement links TRBV18 to TRBJ1-1, with D maybe TRBD1 (5 bases). CDR1 KGHSH and CDR2 LQKENI come from the germline V gene. This CDR3 spans 16 amino acids. With 3 bases removed from V and 5 bases from J, the gap between germline ends came to 19 bases.

V and J are TRBV7-9 and TRBJ2-2; TRBD1 might be the D (5 bases). Trimming took off 3 bases at V and 0 bases at J, with 8 bases between the two ends. The CDR3 sequence is 15 residues long. The germline V gene has CDR1 SEHNR and CDR2 FQNEAQ (reference sequence). CDR3 sequence: CASSLDNTNTGELFF. CDR3 in DNA: TGTGCCAGCAGCTTGGACAATACGAACACCGGGGAGCTGTTTTTT.

This clonotype was counted a few times. This sequence joins TRBV27 and TRBJ1-1, with D unclear. The CDR3 totals 8 residues. Looked up from germline, CDR1 is MNHEY and CDR2 is SMNVEV (reference sequence). Trimming left V 8 bases short and J 11 bases short, with 6 bases between. The CDR3 reads CASPFAFF. In DNA form, the CDR3 reads TGTGCCAGCCCCTTCGCTTTCTTT.

The chain carries TRBV5-1 and TRBJ1-1; D gene ambiguous. The CDR3 sequence is 15 residues long. V shed 4 bases and J shed 7 bases, with 20 bases lying between them. Per germline, CDR1 SGHRS and CDR2 YFSETQ. Here the CDR3 DNA reads TGCGCCAGCAGCCGTAACTTTAGAGAGACGGATGAAGCTTTCTTT. Protein product: CASSRNFRETDEAFF.

In its sample, this clonotype was seen once. The chain employs TRBV2 and TRBJ2-1, with 10 bases lining up with TRBD1. CDR3 length: 15 residues. Trimming at V came to 6 bases and at J to 4 bases, leaving 6 bases not matched to a gene. Germline CDR1 is SNHLY and CDR2 is FYNNEI. The CDR3 DNA follows: TGTGCCAGCAGCGTAGACAGGGGGCATTACAATGAGCAGTTCTTC. It is translated as CASSVDRGHYNEQFF. The variable domain in full, completed from reference TRBV2 and TRBJ2-1, reads EPEVTQTPSHQVTQMGQEVILRCVPISNHLYFYWYRQILGQKVEFLVSFYNNEISEKSEIFDDQFSVERPDGSNFTLKIRSTKLEDSAMYFCASSVDRGHYNEQFFGPGTRLTVL.

In its sample, this clonotype was seen a few times. The chain employs TRBV4-3 and TRBJ2-3; possibly TRBD2 for D (6 bases). Germline values: CDR1 LGHNA, CDR2 YSLEER. The CDR3 has 19 amino acids. Trimming cost V 0 bases and J 4 bases, with 23 bases left between them. The CDR3 DNA reads as TGCGCCAGCAGCCAAGACGGGAAGACTAGGCTTGTGGGGCCAGATACGCAGTATTTT. Translating it yields CASSQDGKTRLVGPDTQYF.

This clonotype appeared many times. The chain recombines TRBV7-9 with TRBJ2-5; TRBD1 or TRBD2 may be the D gene (5 bases each). With 5 bases removed from V and 5 bases from J, the gap between germline ends came to 15 bases. CDR3 length: 14 amino acids. Germline assignment: CDR1 SEHNR and CDR2 FQNEAQ (reference sequence). This CDR3 is CASSPGAGKETQYF. Here the CDR3 DNA reads TGTGCCAGCAGCCCCGGGGCAGGGAAGGAGACCCAGTACTTC.

This clonotype was seen a few times. The V call is TRBV6-2 or TRBV6-3, the J call TRBJ2-6; D remains ambiguous. CDR3 length: 13 residues. V dropped 6 bases and J dropped 4 bases, with 7 bases sitting between them. Germline CDR1 is MNHEY and CDR2 is SVGEGT. CDR3 in DNA: TGTGCCAGCAGGGGTACAGGGGCCAACGTCCTGACTTTC. Translation gives CASRGTGANVLTF.